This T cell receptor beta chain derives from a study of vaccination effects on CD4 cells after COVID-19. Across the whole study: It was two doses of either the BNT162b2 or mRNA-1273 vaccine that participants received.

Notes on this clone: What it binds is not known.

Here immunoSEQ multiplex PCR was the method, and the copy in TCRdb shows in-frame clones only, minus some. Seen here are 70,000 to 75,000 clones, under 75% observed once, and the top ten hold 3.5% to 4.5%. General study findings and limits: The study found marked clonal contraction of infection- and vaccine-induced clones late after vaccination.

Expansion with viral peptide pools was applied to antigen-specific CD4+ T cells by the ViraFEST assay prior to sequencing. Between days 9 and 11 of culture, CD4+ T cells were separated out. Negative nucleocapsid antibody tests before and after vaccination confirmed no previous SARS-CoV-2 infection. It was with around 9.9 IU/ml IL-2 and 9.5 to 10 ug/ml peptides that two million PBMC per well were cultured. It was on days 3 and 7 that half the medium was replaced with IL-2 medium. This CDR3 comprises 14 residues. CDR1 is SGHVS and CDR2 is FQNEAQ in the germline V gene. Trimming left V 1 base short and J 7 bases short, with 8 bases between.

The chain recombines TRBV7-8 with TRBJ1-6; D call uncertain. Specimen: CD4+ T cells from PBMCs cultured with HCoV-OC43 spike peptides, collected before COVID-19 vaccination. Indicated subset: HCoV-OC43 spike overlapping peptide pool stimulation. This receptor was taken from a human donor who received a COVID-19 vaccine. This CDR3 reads CASSLDRSNSPLHF. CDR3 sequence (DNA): TGTGCCAGCAGCTTAGACAGATCCAATTCACCCCTCCACTTT.